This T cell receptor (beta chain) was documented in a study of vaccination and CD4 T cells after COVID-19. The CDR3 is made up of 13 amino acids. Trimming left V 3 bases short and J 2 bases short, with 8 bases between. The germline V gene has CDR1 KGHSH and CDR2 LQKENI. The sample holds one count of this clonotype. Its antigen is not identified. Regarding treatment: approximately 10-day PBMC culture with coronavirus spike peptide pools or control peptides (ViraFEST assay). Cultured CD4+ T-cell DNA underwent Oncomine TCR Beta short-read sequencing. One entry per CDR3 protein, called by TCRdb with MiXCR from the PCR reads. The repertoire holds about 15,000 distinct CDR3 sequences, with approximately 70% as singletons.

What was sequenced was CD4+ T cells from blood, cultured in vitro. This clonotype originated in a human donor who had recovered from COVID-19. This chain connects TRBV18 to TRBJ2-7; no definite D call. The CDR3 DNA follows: TGTGCCAGCTCACCGCAGGTAACCTACGAGCAGTACTTC. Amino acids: CASSPQVTYEQYF. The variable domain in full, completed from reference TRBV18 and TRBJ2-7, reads NAGVMQNPRHLVRRRGQEARLRCSPMKGHSHVYWYRQLPEEGLKFMVYLQKENIIDESGMPKERFSAEFPKEGPSILRIQQVVRGDSAAYFCASSPQVTYEQYFGPGTRLTVT.